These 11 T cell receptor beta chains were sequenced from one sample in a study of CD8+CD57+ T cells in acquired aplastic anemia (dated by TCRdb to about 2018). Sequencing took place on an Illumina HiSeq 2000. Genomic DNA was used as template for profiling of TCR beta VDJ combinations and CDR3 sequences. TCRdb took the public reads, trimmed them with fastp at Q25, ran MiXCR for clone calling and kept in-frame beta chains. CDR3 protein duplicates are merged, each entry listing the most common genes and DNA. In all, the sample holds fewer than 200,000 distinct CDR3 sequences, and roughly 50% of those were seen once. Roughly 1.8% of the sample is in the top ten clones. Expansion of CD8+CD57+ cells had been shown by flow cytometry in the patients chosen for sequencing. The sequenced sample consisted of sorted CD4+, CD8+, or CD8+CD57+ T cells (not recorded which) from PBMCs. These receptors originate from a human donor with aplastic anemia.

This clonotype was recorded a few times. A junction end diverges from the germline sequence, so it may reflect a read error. This CDR3 reads CASSLQGTGEPFF. DNA for the CDR3: TGTGCCAGCAGTCTACAGGGAACCGGGGAGCCGTTTTTT. The chain carries TRBV6-1 and TRBJ2-2; TRBD1 might be the D (6 bases). CDR1 is MNHNS, CDR2 SASEGT, per germline. The length of the CDR3 is 13 residues.

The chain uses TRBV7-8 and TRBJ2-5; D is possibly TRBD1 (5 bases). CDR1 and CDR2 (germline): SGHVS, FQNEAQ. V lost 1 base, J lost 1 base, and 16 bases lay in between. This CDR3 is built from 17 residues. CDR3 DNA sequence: TGTGCCAGCAGCTTAGTGGGCAGGGCATCACCCCAAGAGACCCAGTACTTC. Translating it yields CASSLVGRASPQETQYF.

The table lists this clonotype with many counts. The CDR3 sequence: CASSKQTTNEKLFF. The CDR3 nucleotides read TGTGCCAGCAGTAAACAGACAACTAATGAAAAACTGTTTTTT. This chain uses TRBV6-6 with TRBJ1-4; D ambiguous. The CDR3 sequence is 14 residues long. From germline, CDR1 is MNHNY and CDR2 SVGAGI (reference sequence). V was shortened by 5 bases and J by 0 bases, with 7 bases between the two germline ends.

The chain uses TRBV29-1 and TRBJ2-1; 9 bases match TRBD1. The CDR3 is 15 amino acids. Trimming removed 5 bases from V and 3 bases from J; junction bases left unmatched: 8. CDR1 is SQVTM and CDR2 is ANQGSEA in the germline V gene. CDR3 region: CSVLSGQGIYNEQFF. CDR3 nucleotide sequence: TGCAGCGTTTTGTCCGGACAGGGGATCTACAATGAGCAGTTCTTC.

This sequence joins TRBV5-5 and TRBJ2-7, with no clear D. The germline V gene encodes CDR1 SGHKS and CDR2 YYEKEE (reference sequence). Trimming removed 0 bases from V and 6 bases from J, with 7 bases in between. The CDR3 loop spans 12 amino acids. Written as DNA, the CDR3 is TGTGCCAGCAGCTTGGTGTCTGCCGAGCAGTACTTC. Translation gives CASSLVSAEQYF.

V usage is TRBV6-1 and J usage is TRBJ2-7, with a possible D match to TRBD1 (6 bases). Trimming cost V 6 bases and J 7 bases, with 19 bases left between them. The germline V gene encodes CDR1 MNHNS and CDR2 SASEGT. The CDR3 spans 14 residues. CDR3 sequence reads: CASSSGTPRWEQYF. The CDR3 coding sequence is TGTGCCAGCAGCTCCGGGACACCACGTTGGGAGCAGTACTTC.

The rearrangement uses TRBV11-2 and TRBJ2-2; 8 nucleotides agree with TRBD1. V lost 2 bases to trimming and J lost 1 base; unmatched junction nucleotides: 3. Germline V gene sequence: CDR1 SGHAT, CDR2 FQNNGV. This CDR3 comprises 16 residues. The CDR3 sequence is CASSLWGQVNTGELFF. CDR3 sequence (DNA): TGTGCCAGCAGCTTATGGGGACAGGTGAACACCGGGGAGCTGTTTTTT.

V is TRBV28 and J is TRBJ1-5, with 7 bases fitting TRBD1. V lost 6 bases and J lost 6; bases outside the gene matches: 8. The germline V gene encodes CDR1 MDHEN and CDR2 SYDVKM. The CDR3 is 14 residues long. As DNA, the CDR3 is TGTGCCAGCAGGGAGGGGGCGCGCGCTCAGCCCCAGCATTTT. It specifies CASREGARAQPQHF. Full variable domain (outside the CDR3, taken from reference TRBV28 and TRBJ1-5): DVKVTQSSRYLVKRTGEKVFLECVQDMDHENMFWYRQDPGLGLRLIYFSYDVKMKEKGDIPEGYSVSREKKERFSLILESASTNQTSMYLCASREGARAQPQHFGDGTRLSIL.

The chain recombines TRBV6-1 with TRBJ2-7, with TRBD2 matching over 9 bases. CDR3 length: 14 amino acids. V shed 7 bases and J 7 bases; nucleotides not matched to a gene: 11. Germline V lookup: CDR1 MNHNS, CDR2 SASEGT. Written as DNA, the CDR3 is TGTGCCAGCACCGCAGCGGGGCGGGGGGGGGAGCAGTACTTC. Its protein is CASTAAGRGGEQYF.

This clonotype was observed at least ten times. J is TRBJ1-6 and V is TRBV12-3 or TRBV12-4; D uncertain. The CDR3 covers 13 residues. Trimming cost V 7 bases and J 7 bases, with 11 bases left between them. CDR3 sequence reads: CASKDASNSPLHF. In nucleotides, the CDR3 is TGTGCCAGCAAGGACGCGTCGAATTCACCCCTCCACTTT.

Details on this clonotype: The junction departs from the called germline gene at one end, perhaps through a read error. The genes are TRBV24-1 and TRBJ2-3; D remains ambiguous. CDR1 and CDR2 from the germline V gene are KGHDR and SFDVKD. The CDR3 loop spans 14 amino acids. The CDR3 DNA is TGCGCCACCAGTGAGTTTGTCAGCACTGATACGCAGTATTTT. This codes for CATSEFVSTDTQYF.